The source of this T cell receptor beta chain is a study of human T cells and chemical hapten exposure. The time point is: pre-sensitization, week 0. Noted treatment: therapeutic diphenylcyclopropenone sensitization with weekly scalp DPC. This clonotype was recorded many times. TCRdb recomputed calls from the RACE reads with MiXCR, one row per CDR3 protein. The sample has 95,000 to 100,000 distinct CDR3 sequences, 10% to 14% seen once. CDR3 size: 16 residues. The chain carries TRBV21-1 and TRBJ1-3; TRBD1 reflects the table's D call only, with no check against the DNA. TRBV21-1 is assigned pseudogene status. Sequenced material: whole blood, taken in connection with sensitization to the hapten diphenylcyclopropenone (DPC). The sequence came from a woman aged 55-69 years with alopecia areata. Some clones in this sample may be carry-over from other donors' samples. The CDR3 sequence is CASSKKQGTVRNTIYF. CDR3 nucleotide sequence: TGTGCCAGCAGCAAAAAGCAGGGGACAGTCCGAAACACCATATATTTT.